This is a list of T cell receptor beta chains from one sample in a study of T cell repertoires in cytomegalovirus infection. TCRdb reanalysed the reads using MiXCR and keeps one entry per CDR3 protein. This table holds 200,000 to 300,000 distinct CDR3 sequences, approximately 9.1% found once. The sequenced sample was PBMCs. Receptors were obtained from a human donor in good health (CMV status not recorded). Some clones in this sample may be carry-over from other donors' samples. Both conserved end residues are part of each CDR3. Each record gives: D gene, V gene, clone size, J gene, CDR3 DNA, CDR3 protein. A D gene is named only where the DNA matches it firmly. Clone size is not always given. Where it is, it says once, few, many or a class for expanded clones.

TRBD2	TRBV7-8	many	TRBJ2-3	TGTGCCAGCAGCTCACAACCGGATGACGGGGGGGATACGCAGTATTTT	CASSSQPDDGGDTQYF
NA	TRBV7-2	many	TRBJ1-1	TGTGCCAGCAGCTTAGACGCAGGGTGGAACACTGAAGCTTTCTTT	CASSLDAGWNTEAFF
NA	TRBV7-2	many	TRBJ2-3	TGTGCCAGCAGCACCCCCCGCACAGATACGCAGTATTTT	CASSTPRTDTQYF
TRBD1	TRBV18	few	TRBJ1-4	TGTGCCAGCTCGCTACAGGGGGCGATGGGAGGAAAACTGTTTTTT	CASSLQGAMGGKLFF
TRBD1	TRBV5-1	NA	TRBJ2-3	TGCGCCAGCAGCAAGGGACAGGGAATTAAAGATACGCAGTATTTT	CASSKGQGIKDTQYF
TRBD1	TRBV28	many	TRBJ1-5	TGTGCCAGCAGCAAACAGGGGGCGTCGGGTCAGCCCCAGCATTTT	CASSKQGASGQPQHF
NA	TRBV5-1	NA	TRBJ2-5	TGCGCCAGCAGCTTGAACAGGCTTCAAGAGACCCAGTACTTC	CASSLNRLQETQYF
NA	TRBV7-2	many	TRBJ1-2	TGTGCCAGCAGCCTCGAACAGGGCTATGGTGGCTACACCTTC	CASSLEQGYGGYTF
NA	TRBV7-3	NA	TRBJ2-1	TGTGCCAGCAGCTTAATTCCAGGGGAAAACTCCTACAATGAGCAGTTCTTC	CASSLIPGENSYNEQFF
NA	TRBV6-8	many	TRBJ1-1	TGTGCCAGCAGCCAGGGGAGGAACACTGAAGCTTTCTTT	CASSQGRNTEAFF
NA	TRBV30	NA	TRBJ1-6	TGTGCCTGCCGGACGGACAGCCTTAATTCACCCCTCCACTTT	CACRTDSLNSPLHF
NA	TRBV7-9	many	TRBJ1-4	TGTGCCAGCAGCTCGACAGTAAAGGAAAAACTGTTTTTT	CASSSTVKEKLFF
NA	TRBV7-2	many	TRBJ1-2	TGTGCCAGCAGCCTGGGGAGCCACGTCTATGGCTACACCTTC	CASSLGSHVYGYTF
NA	TRBV20-1	many	TRBJ2-2	TGCAGTGCTAGAGATCCCAGGGAACCCACCGGGGAGCTGTTTTTT	CSARDPREPTGELFF
TRBD2	TRBV4-1	many	TRBJ2-5	TGCGCCAGCAGCCAAGACCGCAGTACTAGCGGGAGACAGCGAGAGACCCAGTACTTC	CASSQDRSTSGRQRETQYF
NA	TRBV28	NA	TRBJ2-5	TGTGCCAGCAGTTTTGGGGGCTCGCGAGAGACCCAGTACTTC	CASSFGGSRETQYF
NA	TRBV7-2	many	TRBJ2-3	TGTGCCAGCAGCTTAGTGGGGGTCGCAGATACGCAGTATTTT	CASSLVGVADTQYF
NA	TRBV12-3/TRBV12-4	NA	TRBJ1-1	TGTGCCAGCAGTCCCGGGACCTTCATGAACACTGAAGCTTTCTTT	CASSPGTFMNTEAFF
NA	TRBV19	many	TRBJ2-6	TGTGCCAGTAGTTTGGGACGGGGCCCTGGGGCCAACGTCCTGACTTTC	CASSLGRGPGANVLTF
NA	TRBV20-1	NA	TRBJ1-2	TGCAGTGCAACTCGGGGGGCTCCCTTCGGAGATGGCTACACCTTC	CSATRGAPFGDGYTF
TRBD2	TRBV7-2	many	TRBJ2-5	TGTGCCAGCAGTCTCCGCGGGAGAGGAGAGACCCAGTACTTC	CASSLRGRGETQYF
NA	TRBV7-9	many	TRBJ2-3	TGTGCCAGCAGCTTAGGGCCTGCAGGCCTTCGCACAGATACGCAGTATTTT	CASSLGPAGLRTDTQYF
NA	TRBV28	few	TRBJ1-5	TGTGCCAGCAGTTTACATCAGGGAATTCGGCAGCCCCAGCATTTT	CASSLHQGIRQPQHF
NA	TRBV7-6	many	TRBJ2-7	TGTGCCAGCAGCTTAGTAGGTTTTTCCGGCGAGCAGTACTTC	CASSLVGFSGEQYF
TRBD1	TRBV12-3/TRBV12-4	many	TRBJ2-5	TGTGCCAGCAACCTCAGGGACAGGGGTAATGAGACCCAGTACTTC	CASNLRDRGNETQYF
NA	TRBV4-1	many	TRBJ1-1	TGCGCCAGCAGCCAAGATTGGGGGAGACTGAACACTGAAGCTTTCTTT	CASSQDWGRLNTEAFF
NA	TRBV30	NA	TRBJ2-7	TGTGCCTGGAGTGTAGTTGTGACAGGGACTTACGAGCAGTACTTC	CAWSVVVTGTYEQYF
TRBD1	TRBV19	few	TRBJ1-1	TGTGCCAGTAGTACCACCGGGACAGGGATCGGTGAAGCTTTCTTT	CASSTTGTGIGEAFF
NA	TRBV20-1	NA	TRBJ1-5	TGCAGTGCTAGTGGGGGGTGGAGCAATCAGCCCCAGCATTTT	CSASGGWSNQPQHF
TRBD1	TRBV4-3	many	TRBJ1-2	TGCGCCAGCAGCCTCAAACTTGGGACAGGGATCTCTAACTATGGCTACACCTTC	CASSLKLGTGISNYGYTF
NA	TRBV7-2	many	TRBJ2-1	TGTGCCAGCAGCACCCGAAGCGGGAATGAGCAGTTCTTC	CASSTRSGNEQFF
TRBD2	TRBV7-2	many	TRBJ2-3	TGTGCCAGCAGCTTAGGTAGCGGGAGTGGGACAGATACGCAGTATTTT	CASSLGSGSGTDTQYF
NA	TRBV15	few	TRBJ1-1	TGTGCCACCAGCAGGATGAACAGAAACACTGAAGCTTTCTTT	CATSRMNRNTEAFF
TRBD1	TRBV7-4	once	TRBJ1-5	TGTGCCAGCAGCCCCGGGACAGGGACGGACAATCAGCCCCAGCATTTT	CASSPGTGTDNQPQHF
NA	TRBV7-7	many	TRBJ2-5	TGTGCCAGCAGTGGTGCTGGGCCGGAGACCCAGTACTTC	CASSGAGPETQYF
NA	TRBV7-9	many	TRBJ1-2	TGTGCCAGCAGCTCGGGGAGTAACTATGGCTACACCTTC	CASSSGSNYGYTF
NA	TRBV20-1	once	TRBJ1-3	TGCAGTGCTAGGGACGGGATCACCATATATTTT	CSARDGITIYF
NA	TRBV7-9	many	TRBJ1-3	TGTGCCAGCGGAGATGGGGGTGGAAACACCATATATTTT	CASGDGGGNTIYF
NA	TRBV7-2	many	TRBJ1-4	TGTGCCAGCAGCTTTGGTATGGGTGAAAAACTGTTTTTT	CASSFGMGEKLFF
TRBD2	TRBV7-2	many	TRBJ2-3	TGTGCCAGCAGCTACTGGACTAGCACACTGAGCACAGATACGCAGTATTTT	CASSYWTSTLSTDTQYF
TRBD2	TRBV29-1	many	TRBJ2-5	TGCAGCGCGGGAGCGGGGGGGACACAAGAGACCCAGTACTTC	CSAGAGGTQETQYF
NA	TRBV14	few	TRBJ2-1	TGTGCCAGCAGCCTCCTGACAGGGAGGGGTGAGCAGTTCTTC	CASSLLTGRGEQFF
NA	TRBV5-4	NA	TRBJ2-5	TGTGCCAGCAGCTTAGGGCCCCGCACCGGGGAGACCCAGTACTTC	CASSLGPRTGETQYF
TRBD1	TRBV7-4	many	TRBJ2-1	TGTGCCAGCAGCCCGGACCCCCTAACAGGGGTCCATGAGCAGTTCTTC	CASSPDPLTGVHEQFF
NA	TRBV19	many	TRBJ1-1	TGTGCCAGTAGTATATCCGAGGGGGTAAGGCACACTGAAGCTTTCTTT	CASSISEGVRHTEAFF
TRBD1	TRBV11-3	few	TRBJ1-3	TGTGCCAGCAGCTTACGGACAGGTTGGAACTCTGGAAACACCATATATTTT	CASSLRTGWNSGNTIYF
NA	TRBV5-1	NA	TRBJ2-6	TGCGCCAGCGGCCGCGGGACCTTACAACCCTCTGGGGCCAACGTCCTGACTTTC	CASGRGTLQPSGANVLTF
TRBD2	TRBV27	NA	TRBJ2-3	TGTGCCAGCAGTTCCGAATGGGGACTAGCGGGGGGGGGCACAGATACGCAGTATTTT	CASSSEWGLAGGGTDTQYF
NA	TRBV29-1	NA	TRBJ2-1	TGCAGCGTTACTGGGGGGGCCTCCTACAATGAGCAGTTCTTC	CSVTGGASYNEQFF
TRBD1	TRBV7-2	many	TRBJ1-3	TGTGCCAGCAGCCCAGGGGGGAACTCTGGAAACACCATATATTTT	CASSPGGNSGNTIYF
TRBD1	TRBV4-3	NA	TRBJ2-7	TGCGCCAGCAGCCAAGACTCAGCTAGCGTCAGGGGGCTGTACTTC	CASSQDSASVRGLYF
TRBD1	TRBV12-3/TRBV12-4	NA	TRBJ1-2	TGTGCCAGCGGAACCCCGGGACAGGGGTTCTATGGCTACACCTTC	CASGTPGQGFYGYTF
TRBD1	TRBV28	many	TRBJ1-3	TGTGCCAGCAGTTTGGTACAGGGGGCGGGTGGAAACACCATATATTTT	CASSLVQGAGGNTIYF
TRBD2	TRBV20-1	NA	TRBJ2-2	TGCAGTGCTAGTTTAGGCGGGAGGGGTACCGGGGAGCTGTTTTTT	CSASLGGRGTGELFF
NA	TRBV28	NA	TRBJ1-5	TGTGCCAGCAGTCAAACCGGGACACTACGCAATCAGCCCCAGCATTTT	CASSQTGTLRNQPQHF
NA	TRBV7-4	many	TRBJ2-1	TGTGCCAGCAGCTTAAGGCCTGGTAGTTCCAGCTCCTACAATGAGCAGTTCTTC	CASSLRPGSSSSYNEQFF
NA	TRBV28	many	TRBJ1-2	TGTGCCAGCAGTTTAATAGGGGGCTATGGCTACACCTTC	CASSLIGGYGYTF
NA	TRBV12-3/TRBV12-4	few	TRBJ1-1	TGTGCCAGCAGTTTTTCAGGGTTGACTGAAGCTTTCTTT	CASSFSGLTEAFF